A single sample is the source of the 25 T cell receptor beta chains below, sequenced in a study of T-cell reconstitution after alpha-beta-depleted transplantation in children. A library of TCRbeta sequences, prepared with unique molecular identifiers, was generated. TCRdb re-derived calls from the PCR reads in MiXCR, one entry per CDR3 protein. The sample includes some 590,000 distinct CDR3 sequences, about 10% of them seen just once. The material sequenced was PBMCs from the stem cell graft donor, taken from the stem cell graft. The receptors come from a human donor who donated a stem cell graft to a child with acute myeloid leukemia.

The chain couples TRBV7-2 to TRBJ2-2; possibly TRBD2 for D (6 bases). CDR3 length equals 14 residues. V lost 7 bases, J lost 6 bases, and 15 bases lay in between. CDR1 is SGHTA and CDR2 is FQGNSA in the germline V gene. CDR3 region: CASMPRRDAGELFF. The CDR3 DNA reads as TGTGCCAGCATGCCACGGCGGGACGCCGGGGAGCTGTTTTTT.

This clonotype has ten or more counts. The chain is built from TRBV27 and TRBJ2-7; 10 bases align to TRBD1. The CDR3 totals 16 residues. The J segment lost 6 bases and the V segment lost 2 bases, leaving 10 bases of the junction unmatched. Germline loops: CDR1 MNHEY, CDR2 SMNVEV (reference sequence). This CDR3 is CASSLPRDRGIPEQYF. The CDR3 region has the DNA TGTGCCAGCAGTTTACCCCGGGACAGGGGAATTCCCGAGCAGTACTTC.

This clonotype came up many times. This chain links TRBV28 with TRBJ2-6; 8 bases are shared with TRBD2. The CDR3 extends over 17 amino acids. With 2 bases clipped from V and 0 bases from J, the junction kept 3 bases outside the gene matches. Germline CDR1 MDHEN, CDR2 SYDVKM. CDR3 coding DNA: TGTGCCAGCAGTTTAGCGGGGGGCGCCTCTGGGGCCAACGTCCTGACTTTC. Protein: CASSLAGGASGANVLTF.

The V and J genes are TRBV28 and TRBJ2-7; TRBD2 is a possible D gene (5 bases). This CDR3 has 12 residues. The germline V gene encodes CDR1 MDHEN and CDR2 SYDVKM. Trimming took 3 bases from V and 6 from J, leaving 9 bases between them. CDR3 region: CASSFLGSEQYF. The DNA for the CDR3 is TGTGCCAGCAGTTTCCTGGGGAGCGAGCAGTACTTC. The whole variable domain, remainder taken from reference TRBV28 and TRBJ2-7, is DVKVTQSSRYLVKRTGEKVFLECVQDMDHENMFWYRQDPGLGLRLIYFSYDVKMKEKGDIPEGYSVSREKKERFSLILESASTNQTSMYLCASSFLGSEQYFGPGTRLTVT.

CDR3 bases: TGTGCCAGCAGCCAACCCGGGACAGACAATGAGCAGTTCTTC. It is translated as CASSQPGTDNEQFF. The gene calls are TRBV3-1 and TRBJ2-1; 7 bases match TRBD1. Trimming took 2 bases from V and 5 from J; bases not matched to a gene: 3. The CDR3 totals 14 residues. CDR1 is LGHDT, CDR2 YNNKEL, per germline (reference sequence).

This rearrangement joins TRBV30 to TRBJ2-5; D is undetermined. The ends were cut back, 5 bases at V and 5 bases at J, with 15 bases in the middle. From germline, CDR1 is GTSNPN and CDR2 SVGIG (reference sequence). The CDR3 length is 13 residues. The CDR3 loop is CAWYRRSRETQYF. CDR3 DNA: TGTGCCTGGTATCGACGGAGCCGGGAGACCCAGTACTTC.

This clonotype was detected ten times or more. The genes are TRBV12-3 or TRBV12-4 and TRBJ2-7, with 7 bases matching TRBD2. J gave up 2 bases and V 3 bases, and 4 bases lay outside the gene matches. The CDR3 contains 14 residues. This CDR3 reads CASSFRGVTYEQYF. CDR3 nucleotide sequence: TGTGCCAGCAGTTTTCGGGGGGTAACCTACGAGCAGTACTTC.

The chain recombines TRBV7-2 with TRBJ2-5, with 10 bases that match TRBD1. Trimming cost V 5 bases and J 5 bases; bases outside gene matches: 11. Per the germline V gene, CDR1 is SGHTA and CDR2 is FQGNSA. This CDR3 has 16 amino acids. CDR3 sequence: CASSPRWDRGRETQYF. The DNA for the CDR3 is TGTGCCAGCAGCCCACGCTGGGACAGGGGACGGGAGACCCAGTACTTC.

This clonotype turned up a few times. The J gene is TRBJ2-1, the V gene TRBV3-1, with D possibly matching TRBD2 (6 bases). Trimming shortened V by 1 base and J by 6 bases, and 19 bases separated the two germline ends. This CDR3 region has 17 residues. Germline CDR1 and CDR2: LGHDT and YNNKEL (reference sequence). In nucleotides, the CDR3 is TGTGCCAGCAGCCAAGTAGAGACTAGTTATTTAGTCAATGAGCAGTTCTTC. Its translation: CASSQVETSYLVNEQFF.

This chain connects TRBV5-1 to TRBJ2-3; D might be TRBD2 (6 bases). Looked up from germline, CDR1 is SGHRS and CDR2 is YFSETQ. This CDR3 spans 14 amino acids. With 4 bases removed from V and 3 bases from J, the gap between germline ends came to 12 bases. CDR3 coding DNA: TGCGCCAGCAGCCCGGGAGCAGTGACAGATACGCAGTATTTT. Translated: CASSPGAVTDTQYF.

This chain connects TRBV19 to TRBJ1-2; the D is unclear. V was cut by 3 bases and J by 4 bases, with 12 bases left in between. Germline loops: CDR1 LNHDA, CDR2 SQIVND (reference sequence). The CDR3 consists of 14 residues. The DNA of the CDR3 is TGTGCCAGTAGTATTAGCGTTACCTTCTATGGCTACACCTTC. Its protein product is CASSISVTFYGYTF.

This clonotype has just a few counts. The DNA of the CDR3 is TGTGCCAGCAGCTACAGGGGGCGGGACATTCAGTACTTC. This translates into CASSYRGRDIQYF. The chain has TRBV7-2 and TRBJ2-4; TRBD1 matches at 9 bases. The germline V gene has CDR1 SGHTA and CDR2 FQGNSA. V was clipped by 4 bases and J by 8 bases; unmatched bases: 3. There are 13 residues in the CDR3. Drawing the rest from reference TRBV7-2 and TRBJ2-4, the complete variable domain is GAGVSQSPSNKVTEKGKDVELRCDPISGHTALYWYRQSLGQGLEFLIYFQGNSAPDKSGLPSDRFSAERTGGSVSTLTIQRTQQEDSAVYLCASSYRGRDIQYFGAGTRLSVL.

The V call is TRBV7-8, the J call TRBJ1-3; D is undetermined. CDR3 size: 15 residues. CDR1 and CDR2 from the germline V gene are SGHVS and FQNEAQ. With 5 bases removed from V and 4 bases from J, the gap between germline ends came to 15 bases. CDR3 loop: CASSPLGLGGNTIYF. In nucleotides, the CDR3 is TGTGCCAGCAGCCCCTTGGGGTTAGGAGGAAACACCATATATTTT.

This clonotype was seen many times. The chain combines TRBV6-2 or TRBV6-3 with TRBJ2-1; D ambiguous. The CDR3 has 14 amino acids. V lost 5 bases to trimming and J lost 6 bases, with 14 bases between them. Germline V lookup: CDR1 MNHEY, CDR2 SVGEGT. Here the CDR3 reads CASSSFVSGNEQFF. CDR3 DNA: TGTGCCAGCAGTAGTTTTGTTTCTGGCAATGAGCAGTTCTTC.

The rearrangement joins TRBV20-1 to TRBJ2-7; 7 bases match TRBD1. V was pared by 6 bases and J by 2 bases, with 4 bases of the junction left unmatched. Looked up from germline, CDR1 is DFQATT and CDR2 is SNEGSKA (reference sequence). The CDR3 spans 12 residues. The CDR3 DNA sequence: TGCAGTGCCGCAACAGGGGCCTACGAGCAGTACTTC. Amino acid sequence: CSAATGAYEQYF.

A remark on this clonotype: A much larger clone lies a single base off, so this may be a read error. Because the CDR3 is missing its conserved closing phenylalanine or tryptophan, this is likely a read error. The V and J genes are TRBV25-1 and TRBJ2-7, with TRBD1 identical over 11 bases. Unmatched junction bases numbered 3, after V lost 2 bases and J lost 3 bases. Looked up from germline, CDR1 is MGHDK and CDR2 is SYGVNS. CDR3 length: 15 amino acids. The CDR3 loop is CASSEGGTGGYEQYY. The CDR3 DNA follows: TGTGCCAGCAGTGAAGGCGGGACAGGGGGCTACGAGCAGTACTAC.

This clonotype appeared a few times. This chain joins TRBV7-9 and TRBJ2-7, with a weak D call TRBD2 (7 bases). Germline V gives CDR1 SEHNR, CDR2 FQNEAQ (reference sequence). CDR3 size: 16 residues. V was pared by 0 bases and J by 0 bases, with 12 bases between. The CDR3: CASSLARGGGSYEQYF. The DNA for the CDR3 is TGTGCCAGCAGCTTAGCGAGGGGAGGGGGCTCCTACGAGCAGTACTTC. Together with reference TRBV7-9 and TRBJ2-7, the CDR3 gives the full variable domain: DTGVSQNPRHKITKRGQNVTFRCDPISEHNRLYWYRQTLGQGPEFLTYFQNEAQLEKSRLLSDRFSAERPKGSFSTLEIQRTEQGDSAMYLCASSLARGGGSYEQYFGPGTRLTVT.

Only a few counts were recorded for this clonotype. The J gene is TRBJ1-2, the V gene TRBV20-1, with TRBD1 identical over 7 bases. Germline CDR1 is DFQATT and CDR2 is SNEGSKA (reference sequence). The CDR3 totals 14 residues. V was pared by 6 bases and J by 2 bases, with 9 bases of the junction left unmatched. CDR3 in amino acids: CSAKGGRANYGYTF. DNA for the CDR3: TGCAGTGCAAAAGGGGGCAGGGCCAACTATGGCTACACCTTC.

This clonotype was detected only a few times. V and J are TRBV29-1 and TRBJ2-7, with TRBD2 matching over 8 bases. V lost 5 bases to trimming and J lost 3 bases; unmatched junction nucleotides: 9. Germline lookup yields CDR1 SQVTM and CDR2 ANQGSEA. The CDR3 is 14 residues long. The CDR3, as DNA: TGCAGCGTTCCCGCGAGGCTAGCGGGCTACGAGCAGTACTTC. It yields the protein CSVPARLAGYEQYF.

This clonotype was picked up many times. V gene TRBV29-1 combines with J gene TRBJ1-2; D is unclear. The length of the CDR3 is 11 residues. The V gene lost 7 bases and the J gene lost 6 bases, with 12 bases spanning the gap. Germline-derived CDR1 and CDR2 are SQVTM and ANQGSEA. In DNA, the CDR3 is TGCAGCGGAACCAGCCGCCATGGCTACACCTTC. Its translation: CSGTSRHGYTF.

The sample holds a few counts of this clonotype. The genes are TRBV6-1 and TRBJ2-7; 11 bases are shared with TRBD2. The V gene end was trimmed by 6 bases and the J gene end by 4 bases; junction bases not matched to a gene: 11. The CDR3 extends over 16 amino acids. Germline CDR1 MNHNS, CDR2 SASEGT. CDR3 sequence reads: CASSLLAGAESYEQYF. DNA for the CDR3: TGTGCCAGCAGCCTACTAGCGGGAGCGGAGTCATACGAGCAGTACTTC.

The chain recombines TRBV25-1 with TRBJ1-4, with 7 bases lining up with TRBD1. V trimming: 3 bases; J trimming: 4 bases; junction bases outside the gene matches: 8. CDR3 length: 16 amino acids. Germline V gene sequence: CDR1 MGHDK, CDR2 SYGVNS. The CDR3 nucleotides read TGTGCCAGCAGTGATAGGGGGGGACAGAGTAATGAAAAACTGTTTTTT. Translating gives CASSDRGGQSNEKLFF.

The sample holds a few counts of this clonotype. The gene calls are TRBV7-3 and TRBJ2-1; 10 bases map to TRBD2. V shed 3 bases and J 10 bases; nucleotides not matched to a gene: 3. Germline V lookup: CDR1 SGHTA, CDR2 FQGTGA. The CDR3 extends over 13 amino acids. The CDR3 nucleotides read TGTGCCAGCAGCTTGATAGCGGGAGGAGAGCAGTTCTTC. This encodes CASSLIAGGEQFF.

This clonotype was recorded a few times. The gene calls are TRBV28 and TRBJ2-2; perhaps TRBD2 as D (6 bases). Trimming pared 2 bases from V and 3 bases from J, leaving 10 bases between. The CDR3 has 15 amino acids. Per germline, CDR1 MDHEN and CDR2 SYDVKM. The CDR3 spells CASSLVGSHTGELFF. CDR3 coding DNA: TGTGCCAGCAGTTTAGTCGGGAGTCACACCGGGGAGCTGTTTTTT.

Many counts were recorded for this clonotype. V usage is TRBV12-3 or TRBV12-4 and J usage is TRBJ2-1, with 7 bases matching TRBD2. J lost 9 bases, V lost 10 bases, and 12 bases had no gene match. This CDR3 has 13 amino acids. The CDR3 loop reads CATWGGTLSEQFF. Here the CDR3 DNA reads TGTGCCACCTGGGGGGGAACTTTGAGTGAGCAGTTCTTC.